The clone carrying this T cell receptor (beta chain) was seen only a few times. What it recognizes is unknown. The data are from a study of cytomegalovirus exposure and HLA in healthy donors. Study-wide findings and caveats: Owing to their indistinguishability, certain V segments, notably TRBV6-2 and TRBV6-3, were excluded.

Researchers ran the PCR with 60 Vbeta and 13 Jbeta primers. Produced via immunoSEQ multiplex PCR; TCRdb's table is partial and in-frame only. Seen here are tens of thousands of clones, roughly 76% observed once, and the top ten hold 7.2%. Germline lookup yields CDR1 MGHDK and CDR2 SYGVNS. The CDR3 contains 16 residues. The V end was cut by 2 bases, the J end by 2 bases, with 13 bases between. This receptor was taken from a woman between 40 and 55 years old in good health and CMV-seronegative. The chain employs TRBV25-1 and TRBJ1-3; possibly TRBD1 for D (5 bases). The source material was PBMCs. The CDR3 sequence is CASSERRQFAGNTIYF. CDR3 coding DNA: TGTGCCAGCAGTGAAAGGAGACAGTTCGCTGGAAACACCATATATTTT.